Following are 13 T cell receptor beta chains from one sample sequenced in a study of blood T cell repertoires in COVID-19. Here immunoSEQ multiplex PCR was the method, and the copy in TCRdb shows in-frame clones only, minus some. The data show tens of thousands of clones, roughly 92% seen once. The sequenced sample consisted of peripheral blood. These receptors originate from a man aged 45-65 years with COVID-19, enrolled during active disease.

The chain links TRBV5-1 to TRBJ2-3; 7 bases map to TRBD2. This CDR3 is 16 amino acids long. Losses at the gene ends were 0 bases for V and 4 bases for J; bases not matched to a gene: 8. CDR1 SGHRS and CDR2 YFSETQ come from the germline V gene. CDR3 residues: CASSLEFSGGPDTQYF. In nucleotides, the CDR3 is TGCGCCAGCAGCTTGGAATTTTCGGGAGGACCAGATACGCAGTATTTT.

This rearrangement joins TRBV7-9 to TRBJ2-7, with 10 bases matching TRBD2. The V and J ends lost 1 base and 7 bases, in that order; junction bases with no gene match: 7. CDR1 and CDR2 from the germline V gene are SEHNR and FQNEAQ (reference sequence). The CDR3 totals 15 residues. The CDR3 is CASSLGLAGVEEQYF. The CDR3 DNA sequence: TGTGCCAGCAGCTTAGGCCTAGCGGGAGTGGAGGAGCAGTACTTC.

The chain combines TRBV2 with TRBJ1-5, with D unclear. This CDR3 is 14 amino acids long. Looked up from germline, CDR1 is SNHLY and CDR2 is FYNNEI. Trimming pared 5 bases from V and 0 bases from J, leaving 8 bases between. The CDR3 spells CASSLGVSNQPQHF. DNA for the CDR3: TGTGCCAGCAGTCTGGGAGTTAGCAATCAGCCCCAGCATTTT.

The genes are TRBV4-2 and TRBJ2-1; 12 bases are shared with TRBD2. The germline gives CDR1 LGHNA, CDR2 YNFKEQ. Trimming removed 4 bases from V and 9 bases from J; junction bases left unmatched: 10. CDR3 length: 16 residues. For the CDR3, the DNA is TGTGCCAGCAGCCGCCCCTCTAGCGGGAGGGATGGTGAGCAGTTCTTC. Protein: CASSRPSSGRDGEQFF.

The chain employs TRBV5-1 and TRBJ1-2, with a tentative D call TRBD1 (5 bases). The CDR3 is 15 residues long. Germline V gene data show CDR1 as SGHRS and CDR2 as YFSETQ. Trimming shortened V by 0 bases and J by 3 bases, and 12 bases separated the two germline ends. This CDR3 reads CASSLEPGGDYGYTF. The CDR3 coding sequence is TGCGCCAGCAGCTTGGAACCGGGGGGTGACTATGGCTACACCTTC.

The CDR3: CASSPQPGPWGGQFF. The DNA for the CDR3 is TGTGCCAGCTCACCTCAGCCCGGACCTTGGGGGGGGCAGTTCTTC. V is TRBV18 and J is TRBJ2-1, with 7 bases that match TRBD2. There are 15 residues in the CDR3. Unmatched junction bases numbered 14, after V lost 3 bases and J lost 12 bases. Per germline, CDR1 KGHSH and CDR2 LQKENI.

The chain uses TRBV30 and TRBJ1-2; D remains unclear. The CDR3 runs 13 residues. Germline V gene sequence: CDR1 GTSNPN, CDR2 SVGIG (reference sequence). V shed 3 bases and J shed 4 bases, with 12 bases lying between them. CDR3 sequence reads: CAWRNQRGYGYTF. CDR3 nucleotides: TGTGCCTGGAGAAATCAGCGGGGCTATGGCTACACCTTC.

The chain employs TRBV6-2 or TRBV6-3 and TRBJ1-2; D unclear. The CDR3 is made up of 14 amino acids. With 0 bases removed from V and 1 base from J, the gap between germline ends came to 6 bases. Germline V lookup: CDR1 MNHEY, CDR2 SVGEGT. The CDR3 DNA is TGTGCCAGCAGTTACTCGACGGGTAACTATGGCTACACCTTC. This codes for CASSYSTGNYGYTF.

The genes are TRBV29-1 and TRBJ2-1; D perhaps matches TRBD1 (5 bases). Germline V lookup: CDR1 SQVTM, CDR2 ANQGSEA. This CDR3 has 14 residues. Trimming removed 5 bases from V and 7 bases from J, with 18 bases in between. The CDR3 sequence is CSVSWSGNGNEQFF. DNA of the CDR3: TGCAGCGTTAGCTGGTCAGGGAATGGGAATGAGCAGTTCTTC.

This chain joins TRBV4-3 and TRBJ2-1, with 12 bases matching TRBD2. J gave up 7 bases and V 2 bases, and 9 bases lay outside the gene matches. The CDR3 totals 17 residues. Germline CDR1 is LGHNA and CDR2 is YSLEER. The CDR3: CASSQYSSGRAGNEQFF. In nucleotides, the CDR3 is TGCGCCAGCAGCCAATACTCTAGCGGGAGGGCCGGGAATGAGCAGTTCTTC.

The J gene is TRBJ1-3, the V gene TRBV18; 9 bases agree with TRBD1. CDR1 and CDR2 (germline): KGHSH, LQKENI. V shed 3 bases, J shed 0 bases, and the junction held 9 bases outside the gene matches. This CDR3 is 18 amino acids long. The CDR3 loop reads CASSPTIGTGNSGNTIYF. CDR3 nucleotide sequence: TGTGCCAGCTCACCGACTATTGGGACAGGGAACTCTGGAAACACCATATATTTT.

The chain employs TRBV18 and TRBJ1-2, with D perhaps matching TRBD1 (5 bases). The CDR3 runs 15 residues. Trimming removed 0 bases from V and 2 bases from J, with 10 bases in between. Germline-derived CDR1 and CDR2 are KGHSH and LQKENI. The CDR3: CASSPPSKGNYGYTF. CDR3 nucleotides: TGTGCCAGCTCACCACCGTCAAAGGGGAACTATGGCTACACCTTC.

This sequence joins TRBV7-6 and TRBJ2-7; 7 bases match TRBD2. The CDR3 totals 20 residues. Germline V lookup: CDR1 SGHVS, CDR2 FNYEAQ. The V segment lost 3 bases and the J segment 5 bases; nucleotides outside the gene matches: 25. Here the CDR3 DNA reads TGTGCCAGCAGCTTTACAGTTCAGGCCGCGGGGGTCTCCTCCCAGGACGAGCAGTACTTC. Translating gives CASSFTVQAAGVSSQDEQYF. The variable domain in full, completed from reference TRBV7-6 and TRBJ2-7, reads GAGVSQSPRYKVTKRGQDVALRCDPISGHVSLYWYRQALGQGPEFLTYFNYEAQQDKSGLPNDRFSAERPEGSISTLTIQRTEQRDSAMYRCASSFTVQAAGVSSQDEQYFGPGTRLTVT.